This entry lists 9 T cell receptor beta chains sequenced from one sample in a study of shared clonotypes between healthy human individuals. The assay was immunoSEQ multiplex PCR, and TCRdb's table has in-frame clones only and misses some. Among 850,000 to 1,100,000 clones, roughly 77% were seen once, and the ten largest hold 0.85% to 1%. Sequences were obtained from memory CD4+ T cells from PBMCs. Indicated subset: CD45RA-negative fraction. These receptors all stem from a man aged 18 to 30 in good health. Some clones in this sample may be carry-over from other donors' samples.

With regard to this clone: Other DNA sequences from this sample encode an identical CDR3 as well. This chain uses TRBV28 with TRBJ1-5; 7 positions agree with TRBD1. Losses at the gene ends were 3 bases for V and 1 base for J; bases not matched to a gene: 0. The CDR3 is made up of 14 amino acids. Germline assignment: CDR1 MDHEN and CDR2 SYDVKM. This chain's CDR3 is CASSLGQSNQPQHF. CDR3 in DNA: TGTGCCAGCAGTTTGGGACAGAGCAATCAGCCCCAGCATTTT.

The V and J genes are TRBV5-1 and TRBJ2-5; D perhaps matches TRBD2 (7 bases). The ends were cut back, 2 bases at V and 4 bases at J, with 18 bases in the middle. This CDR3 has 16 residues. Germline CDR1 is SGHRS and CDR2 is YFSETQ. CDR3 protein: CASSFDGSGGRETQYF. The DNA of the CDR3 is TGCGCCAGCAGCTTCGACGGTTCGGGGGGCAGAGAGACCCAGTACTTC.

V is TRBV7-9 and J is TRBJ2-7, with D hard to call. CDR3 length: 14 residues. Germline V gene data show CDR1 as SEHNR and CDR2 as FQNEAQ (reference sequence). With 4 bases removed from V and 0 bases from J, the gap between germline ends came to 10 bases. CDR3: CASSSSRSSYEQYF. DNA for the CDR3: TGTGCCAGCAGCTCCAGTCGCAGCTCCTACGAGCAGTACTTC.

CDR3 sequence reads: CASTPSGSRPDTQYF. The DNA for the CDR3 is TGTGCCAGCACCCCTAGCGGGAGTCGCCCAGATACGCAGTATTTT. The chain recombines TRBV6-6 with TRBJ2-3; 10 bases agree with TRBD2. In germline, CDR1 is MNHNY, CDR2 SVGAGI (reference sequence). V lost 7 bases and J lost 4; bases outside the gene matches: 8. The CDR3 has 15 amino acids.

This sequence joins TRBV15 and TRBJ2-5, with D possibly being TRBD1 or TRBD2 (6 bases each). The CDR3 is 15 amino acids. The V gene lost 0 bases and the J gene lost 4 bases, with 12 bases spanning the gap. Germline-derived CDR1 and CDR2 are LNHNV and YYDKDF (reference sequence). The CDR3 region is CATSRDSGGGETQYF. Written as DNA, the CDR3 is TGTGCCACCAGCAGAGATTCCGGGGGCGGAGAGACCCAGTACTTC. The full variable domain, its missing parts supplied by reference TRBV15 and TRBJ2-5, is DAMVIQNPRYQVTQFGKPVTLSCSQTLNHNVMYWYQQKSSQAPKLLFHYYDKDFNNEADTPDNFQSRRPNTSFCFLDIRSPGLGDTAMYLCATSRDSGGGETQYFGPGTRLLVL.

This clone was observed a few times. The genes are TRBV5-8 and TRBJ1-1, with D possibly TRBD1 on 6 matching bases. The V end was cut by 0 bases, the J end by 2 bases, with 11 bases between. CDR1 and CDR2 (germline): SGHTS, YDEGEE. The CDR3 sequence is 15 residues long. The CDR3 DNA reads as TGTGCCAGCAGCTTGGCGGGGGCCCTAAACACTGAAGCTTTCTTT. Translated, it gives CASSLAGALNTEAFF. The whole variable domain, remainder taken from reference TRBV5-8 and TRBJ1-1, is EAGVTQSPTHLIKTRGQQATLRCSPISGHTSVYWYQQALGLGLQFLLWYDEGEERNRGNFPPRFSGRQFPNYSSELNVNALELEDSALYLCASSLAGALNTEAFFGQGTRLTVV.

The chain joins TRBV6-5 to TRBJ2-5; 7 bases line up with TRBD1. The CDR3 contains 13 residues. Germline CDR1 reads MNHEY; CDR2 reads SVGAGI. V shed 6 bases and J 5 bases; nucleotides not matched to a gene: 6. The CDR3 reads CASSHPDRETQYF. The CDR3 coding sequence is TGTGCCAGCAGCCACCCGGACAGGGAGACCCAGTACTTC.

The chain employs TRBV29-1 and TRBJ2-5; D is possibly TRBD2 (5 bases). CDR3 size: 14 residues. Germline-derived CDR1 and CDR2 are SQVTM and ANQGSEA. The V and J ends lost 5 bases and 4 bases respectively, with 17 bases between them. CDR3 in amino acids: CSVLHSPSGETQYF. The CDR3 DNA sequence: TGCAGCGTTCTACATAGCCCAAGCGGAGAGACCCAGTACTTC.

This clone appeared a few times. V gene TRBV6-5 combines with J gene TRBJ2-1, with D possibly being TRBD2 (7 bases). This CDR3 spans 15 amino acids. Germline values: CDR1 MNHEY, CDR2 SVGAGI. Trimming left V 7 bases short and J 7 bases short, with 20 bases between. CDR3 region: CASTRPGGAGNEQFF. CDR3 coding DNA: TGTGCCAGCACCCGGCCGGGGGGCGCGGGAAATGAGCAGTTCTTC.